Shown below are 10 T cell receptor beta chains from a single sample sequenced in a study of T cell changes during pregnancy in multiple sclerosis. The protocol was immunoSEQ multiplex PCR, while the TCRdb copy is restricted to in-frame clones and leaves out a portion. This sample yields about 51,000 clones, of which 93% are seen a single time; 1.5% to 2% belongs to the top ten. This sample comprised peripheral blood, obtained in the second trimester of pregnancy. The receptors were sampled from a female donor with multiple sclerosis, enrolled in a pregnancy study.

This chain links TRBV29-1 with TRBJ2-7; unclear D gene. This CDR3 is 11 amino acids long. CDR1 is SQVTM and CDR2 is ANQGSEA in the germline V gene. Deletions cut 4 bases from V and 4 bases from J, with 8 bases between. CDR3 in DNA: TGCAGCGTTGCGCTAGGTTACGAGCAGTACTTC. Protein sequence: CSVALGYEQYF.

The rearrangement links TRBV7-2 to TRBJ2-7; the D is unclear. Germline V gene sequence: CDR1 SGHTA, CDR2 FQGNSA. The V end lost 5 bases, the J end lost 2 bases, and 19 bases lay between the germline ends. The CDR3 is 16 residues long. The CDR3 region is CASSPSQATLTYEQYF. In DNA form, the CDR3 reads TGTGCCAGCAGCCCCTCCCAAGCGACCCTAACCTACGAGCAGTACTTC.

The V gene is TRBV6-1, the J gene TRBJ2-7; 10 nucleotides agree with TRBD2. With V trimmed by 4 bases and J by 2 bases, 2 bases remained unmatched. The CDR3 loop spans 14 amino acids. Germline CDR1 reads MNHNS; CDR2 reads SASEGT. CDR3: CASSVLAGTYEQYF. Here the CDR3 DNA reads TGTGCCAGCAGTGTACTAGCGGGGACCTACGAGCAGTACTTC.

The rearrangement links TRBV19 to TRBJ1-4; 9 nucleotides agree with TRBD1. Unmatched junction bases numbered 11, after V lost 3 bases and J lost 6 bases. The CDR3 has 17 amino acids. Per germline, CDR1 LNHDA and CDR2 SQIVND (reference sequence). CDR3 region: CASSITANRGRHEKLFF. The CDR3 DNA sequence: TGTGCCAGTAGTATCACCGCGAACAGGGGGCGTCATGAAAAACTGTTTTTT.

This clone was counted a single time. This rearrangement joins TRBV18 to TRBJ1-4; 8 bases line up with TRBD1. Germline CDR1 reads KGHSH; CDR2 reads LQKENI. With V trimmed by 4 bases and J by 7 bases, 2 bases remained unmatched. The CDR3 is made up of 13 amino acids. CDR3 nucleotides: TGTGCCAGCTCACGAGGGACAGGTGAAAAACTGTTTTTT. Its protein product is CASSRGTGEKLFF. Combining the CDR3 with reference TRBV18 and TRBJ1-4 gives the whole variable domain NAGVMQNPRHLVRRRGQEARLRCSPMKGHSHVYWYRQLPEEGLKFMVYLQKENIIDESGMPKERFSAEFPKEGPSILRIQQVVRGDSAAYFCASSRGTGEKLFFGSGTQLSVL.

The DNA of the CDR3 is TGTGCCAGCAGGCTTAGGACAGGGGGATCTCGAGCTAATGAAAAACTGTTTTTT. Translated, it gives CASRLRTGGSRANEKLFF. The chain employs TRBV5-4 and TRBJ1-4; 10 positions agree with TRBD1. From germline, CDR1 is SGHNT and CDR2 YYREEE (reference sequence). The CDR3 consists of 18 residues. The trim removed 5 bases at V and 3 bases at J, leaving 13 bases unmatched.

Concerning this clone itself: The conserved phenylalanine or tryptophan normally closing the CDR3 is absent here, so this likely arose from a read error. This chain joins TRBV27 and TRBJ2-7; a weak D match, TRBD1 (5 bases). Germline V lookup: CDR1 MNHEY, CDR2 SMNVEV (reference sequence). Between the trimmed V and J ends, which lost 6 bases and 6 bases, there was a span of 12 bases. CDR3 length: 12 amino acids. The CDR3: CASSIGVGEQYL. In DNA, the CDR3 is TGTGCCAGCAGCATAGGGGTGGGCGAGCAGTACCTC.

The genes are TRBV7-2 and TRBJ2-3; D call uncertain. The V end lost 5 bases, the J end lost 4 bases, and 7 bases lay between the germline ends. Germline V gene sequence: CDR1 SGHTA, CDR2 FQGNSA. This CDR3 has 12 amino acids. The chain's CDR3 is CASSPWPDTQYF. The CDR3 nucleotides read TGTGCCAGCAGCCCCTGGCCAGATACGCAGTATTTT.

This rearrangement joins TRBV4-1 to TRBJ1-3; no firm D call. Trimming cost V 0 bases and J 0 bases, with 6 bases left between them. From germline, CDR1 is MGHRA and CDR2 YSYEKL. This CDR3 comprises 15 residues. The CDR3 sequence is CASSQDRYSGNTIYF. The CDR3, as DNA: TGCGCCAGCAGCCAAGACCGGTACTCTGGAAACACCATATATTTT.

The V gene is TRBV5-1, the J gene TRBJ2-7; 10 positions match TRBD1. With V trimmed by 8 bases and J by 5 bases, 13 bases remained unmatched. Germline CDR1 SGHRS, CDR2 YFSETQ. The CDR3 totals 15 residues. The CDR3 DNA follows: TGCGCCAGTCGACCTGTGGGGACAGGGGTCCACGAGCAGTACTTC. As protein: CASRPVGTGVHEQYF.